These 30 T cell receptor beta chains came from one sample sequenced in a study of blood T cell repertoires in COVID-19 (dated by TCRdb to the early 2020s). Library preparation used the immunoSEQ multiplex PCR assay. What TCRdb holds here is the immuneACCESS table cut down to in-frame rearrangements. Part of the clones is not present; checked against another copy, under half of the missing clones reflect an unresolved V gene, and the others are unexplained. Across this sample there are approximately 220,000 clones, with around 88% seen only once. About 4.5% of the sample lies in the top ten. The sequencing sample was made of PBMCs or T cells enriched from blood (not recorded which). The source of these receptors is a woman aged 30 to 39 who had been exposed to COVID-19.

The rearrangement joins TRBV19 to TRBJ1-4, with D unresolved. CDR1 LNHDA and CDR2 SQIVND come from the germline V gene (reference sequence). V was shortened by 3 bases and J by 11 bases, with 16 bases between the two germline ends. This CDR3 is built from 14 residues. The CDR3 DNA reads as TGTGCCAGTAGTATCTCAAAATTGGGCAACAAACTGTTTTTT. This codes for CASSISKLGNKLFF.

This chain joins TRBV3-1 (or the pseudogene TRBV3-2) and TRBJ1-1, with D possibly TRBD1 on 5 matching bases. The CDR3 length is 15 residues. V was trimmed by 3 bases and J by 0 bases, leaving 11 bases between them. Germline CDR1 and CDR2: LGHDT and YNNKEL (reference sequence). The CDR3 loop is CASSHYDSLNTEAFF. The DNA of the CDR3 is TGTGCCAGCAGCCACTACGACAGCCTGAACACTGAAGCTTTCTTT.

The V call is TRBV12-3 or TRBV12-4, the J call TRBJ1-1; 7 nucleotides line up with TRBD1. J gave up 7 bases and V 6 bases, and 8 bases lay outside the gene matches. This CDR3 comprises 13 residues. The CDR3 DNA reads as TGTGCCAGCAGGTCGGGACAGCTTCTTGAAGCTTTCTTT. Translated, it gives CASRSGQLLEAFF.

The chain joins TRBV18 to TRBJ2-7, with a possible D match to TRBD2 (5 bases). CDR1 is KGHSH and CDR2 is LQKENI in the germline V gene. CDR3 size: 16 residues. V lost 2 bases, J lost 1 base, and 15 bases lay in between. This CDR3 reads CASSPILTRESYEQYF. The CDR3 coding sequence is TGTGCCAGCTCACCAATCCTTACGAGGGAATCCTACGAGCAGTACTTC.

This chain connects TRBV10-2 to TRBJ1-5, with D hard to call. Between the trimmed V and J ends, which lost 7 bases and 4 bases, there was a span of 11 bases. Germline CDR1 is WSHSY and CDR2 is SAAADI. This CDR3 spans 13 amino acids. For the CDR3, the DNA is TGCGCCAGCATCCAGGCGAAGAATCAGCCCCAGCATTTT. Amino acids: CASIQAKNQPQHF.

The chain employs TRBV19 and TRBJ2-2; 10 nucleotides align to TRBD1. The V gene's germline CDR1 is LNHDA and CDR2 SQIVND (reference sequence). The CDR3 runs 14 residues. The V segment lost 10 bases and the J segment 7 bases; nucleotides outside the gene matches: 9. The CDR3 loop reads CATQGQGVGGELFF. Here the CDR3 DNA reads TGTGCCACCCAAGGACAGGGGGTCGGCGGGGAGCTGTTTTTT.

This CDR3 is CASSVDRGYDQPQHF. The CDR3 bases are TGTGCCAGCAGCGTGGACAGGGGCTACGATCAGCCCCAGCATTTT. The chain recombines TRBV6-2 or TRBV6-3 with TRBJ1-5; 9 bases are a match to TRBD1. J lost 5 bases, V lost 6 bases, and 8 bases had no gene match. CDR1 and CDR2 (germline): MNHEY, SVGEGT. The CDR3 sequence is 15 residues long.

This clone occurred once. This chain links TRBV19 with TRBJ2-3, with D perhaps TRBD1 (5 bases). The V and J ends lost 2 bases and 0 bases respectively, with 15 bases between them. CDR3 length: 17 amino acids. Germline V lookup: CDR1 LNHDA, CDR2 SQIVND (reference sequence). The CDR3 DNA follows: TGTGCCAGTAGTATAACTACAGGTTCTTCTAGCACAGATACGCAGTATTTT. Protein: CASSITTGSSSTDTQYF.

The chain combines TRBV5-1 with TRBJ2-7, with TRBD1 matching over 7 bases. In germline, CDR1 is SGHRS, CDR2 YFSETQ. The V gene end was trimmed by 4 bases and the J gene end by 5 bases; junction bases not matched to a gene: 12. This CDR3 is 15 amino acids long. The CDR3 sequence is CASSHDRAAFDEQYF. As DNA, the CDR3 is TGCGCCAGCAGCCACGACAGGGCGGCTTTCGACGAGCAGTACTTC.

This chain connects TRBV9 to TRBJ1-1; 7 nucleotides line up with TRBD1. Germline assignment: CDR1 SGDLS and CDR2 YYNGEE. The CDR3 covers 15 residues. The ends lost 4 bases at V and 0 bases at J; junction bases unmatched: 6. CDR3 nucleotides: TGTGCCAGCAGCTCCCGACAGGGCATGAACACTGAAGCTTTCTTT. Translated: CASSSRQGMNTEAFF. Filled out from reference TRBV9 and TRBJ1-1, the complete variable domain reads DSGVTQTPKHLITATGQRVTLRCSPRSGDLSVYWYQQSLDQGLQFLIQYYNGEERAKGNILERFSAQQFPDLHSELNLSSLELGDSALYFCASSSRQGMNTEAFFGQGTRLTVV.

This clone appeared a few times. The chain is built from TRBV21-1 and TRBJ1-5; TRBD1 was called by the table and not checked on the DNA. TRBV21-1 represents a pseudogene. This CDR3 has 16 amino acids. The CDR3 sequence: CASNPFRGQSNQPQHF. The CDR3 DNA sequence: TGTGCCAGCAATCCCTTTAGGGGACAGAGCAATCAGCCCCAGCATTTT.

This clone was seen just once. The chain couples TRBV9 to TRBJ1-5, with D perhaps TRBD1 (5 bases). Looked up from germline, CDR1 is SGDLS and CDR2 is YYNGEE. The CDR3 is made up of 14 amino acids. With 2 bases removed from V and 1 base from J, the gap between germline ends came to 7 bases. CDR3: CASSVGGSNQPQHF. CDR3 nucleotides: TGTGCCAGCAGCGTGGGGGGGAGCAATCAGCCCCAGCATTTT.

This chain uses TRBV27 with TRBJ2-1; tentatively, D is TRBD1 (7 bases). Germline V gene sequence: CDR1 MNHEY, CDR2 SMNVEV (reference sequence). CDR3 length: 16 amino acids. V lost 5 bases to trimming and J lost 3 bases, with 17 bases between them. CDR3 loop: CASSLPGGGSYNEQFF. Written as DNA, the CDR3 is TGTGCCAGCAGTCTCCCAGGGGGAGGAAGCTACAATGAGCAGTTCTTC.

V gene TRBV3-1 (or the pseudogene TRBV3-2) combines with J gene TRBJ1-3; no definite D call. CDR1 is LGHDT, CDR2 YNNKEL, per germline (reference sequence). V was pared by 1 base and J by 2 bases, with 12 bases between. The CDR3 is 16 residues long. The DNA for the CDR3 is TGTGCCAGCAGCCAAGGGCGGCGCTTACCTGGAAACACCATATATTTT. Its translation is CASSQGRRLPGNTIYF.

The chain carries TRBV27 and TRBJ2-3; D possibly corresponds to TRBD1 (6 bases). This CDR3 is 16 amino acids long. Germline V gene sequence: CDR1 MNHEY, CDR2 SMNVEV (reference sequence). Trimming shortened V by 4 bases and J by 0 bases, and 14 bases separated the two germline ends. This chain's CDR3 is CASSSPGTPSTDTQYF. Written as DNA, the CDR3 is TGTGCCAGCAGTTCACCCGGGACACCTAGCACAGATACGCAGTATTTT.

In this sample, this clone turned up once. The V gene is TRBV2, the J gene TRBJ1-4; tentatively, D is TRBD1 (6 bases). Germline V gives CDR1 SNHLY, CDR2 FYNNEI. The CDR3 totals 11 residues. V shed 6 bases and J shed 11 bases, with 10 bases lying between them. CDR3 sequence: CASRQGPKLFF. The CDR3 bases are TGTGCCAGCAGACAGGGTCCGAAACTGTTTTTT.

As DNA, the CDR3 is TGTGCCAGTAGTAAGGCCCCACCGGGGGCAGATACGCAGTATTTT. The encoded protein is CASSKAPPGADTQYF. The chain has TRBV19 and TRBJ2-3; D is possibly TRBD2 (6 bases). Germline-derived CDR1 and CDR2 are LNHDA and SQIVND (reference sequence). V lost 4 bases and J lost 4, with 15 bases in between. The CDR3 is 15 amino acids.

This sequence joins TRBV5-8 and TRBJ1-5, with D unclear. The V end was cut by 5 bases, the J end by 2 bases, with 14 bases between. Germline loops: CDR1 SGHTS, CDR2 YDEGEE. The CDR3 sequence is 15 residues long. The CDR3, as DNA: TGTGCCAGCAGTTCGACCGGGGTGGGCAATCAGCCCCAGCATTTT. It yields the protein CASSSTGVGNQPQHF.

The chain combines TRBV5-6 with TRBJ1-1, with D possibly matching TRBD1 (5 bases). CDR3 length: 14 amino acids. The V gene's germline CDR1 is SGHDT and CDR2 YYEEEE. Trimming took 4 bases from V and 6 from J, leaving 16 bases between them. This CDR3 reads CASSPLGRQPEAFF. The CDR3 region has the DNA TGTGCCAGCAGCCCGTTGGGGCGACAGCCTGAAGCTTTCTTT.

This clone was counted between two and nine times. The chain carries TRBV6-5 and TRBJ2-5; D uncertain. The CDR3 is made up of 13 amino acids. CDR1 and CDR2 (germline): MNHEY, SVGAGI. Trimming pared 6 bases from V and 2 bases from J, leaving 10 bases between. In DNA form, the CDR3 reads TGTGCCAGCAGAGGAAAGGAGCAAGAGACCCAGTACTTC. Protein product: CASRGKEQETQYF.

This clone was detected only once. The gene calls are TRBV19 and TRBJ1-5, with D perhaps matching TRBD1 (6 bases). The V end was cut by 8 bases, the J end by 4 bases, with 18 bases between. The CDR3 length is 15 residues. Germline CDR1 is LNHDA and CDR2 is SQIVND (reference sequence). The CDR3 coding sequence is TGTGCCAGTTACGGAACAGGGCGGACTAATCAGCCCCAGCATTTT. This encodes CASYGTGRTNQPQHF.

The chain joins TRBV5-1 to TRBJ1-1; a weak D match, TRBD1 (6 bases). Trimming pared 4 bases from V and 4 bases from J, leaving 23 bases between. CDR1 and CDR2 from the germline V gene are SGHRS and YFSETQ. The CDR3 has 17 residues. Here the CDR3 reads CASSRREGQGRGTEAFF. Written as DNA, the CDR3 is TGCGCCAGCAGCCGGAGGGAGGGGCAGGGGCGCGGCACTGAAGCTTTCTTT.

J is TRBJ1-4 and V is TRBV6-2 or TRBV6-3; D is unresolved. From germline, CDR1 is MNHEY and CDR2 SVGEGT. CDR3 length equals 14 residues. Trimming shortened V by 2 bases and J by 7 bases, and 11 bases separated the two germline ends. CDR3 protein: CASSYGGKGEKLFF. In nucleotides, the CDR3 is TGTGCCAGCAGTTACGGAGGGAAGGGTGAAAAACTGTTTTTT.

In this sample, this clone turned up a few times. CDR3 residues: CASSPDGKNYGYTF. In DNA, the CDR3 is TGTGCCAGCTCACCGGACGGGAAAAACTATGGCTACACCTTC. This chain links TRBV18 with TRBJ1-2, with D uncertain. Germline CDR1 reads KGHSH; CDR2 reads LQKENI. The CDR3 has 14 amino acids. V was cut by 3 bases and J by 2 bases, with 10 bases left in between.

CDR3 DNA sequence: TGTGCCTGGGATCAGGGTGCATTGAGCACTGAAGCTTTCTTT. Protein: CAWDQGALSTEAFF. The V gene is TRBV30, the J gene TRBJ1-1; a weak D match, TRBD1 (5 bases). V lost 5 bases and J 4 bases, leaving 17 bases between the germline ends. The CDR3 has 14 residues. The germline CDR1 and CDR2 sequences are GTSNPN and SVGIG (reference sequence).

This chain connects TRBV19 to TRBJ2-2, with 14 bases that match TRBD2. This CDR3 contains 16 residues. The V and J ends lost 6 bases and 2 bases, in that order; junction bases with no gene match: 2. Germline CDR1 LNHDA, CDR2 SQIVND (reference sequence). The CDR3 is CASRGLAGVNTGELFF. The CDR3 DNA is TGTGCCAGTAGGGGACTAGCGGGGGTTAACACCGGGGAGCTGTTTTTT.

V usage is TRBV11-2 and J usage is TRBJ1-2, with 10 bases that match TRBD1. Per germline, CDR1 SGHAT and CDR2 FQNNGV. After removal of 8 bases from V and 5 bases from J, the junction contained 20 bases not matched to a gene. There are 18 residues in the CDR3. The CDR3 DNA is TGTGCCAGCGCGCTGAGATTACCGGGACAGGGGATGAGTTATGGCTACACCTTC. It translates to CASALRLPGQGMSYGYTF.

This chain joins TRBV15 and TRBJ1-3; possible D gene TRBD1, 5 bases. The CDR3 has 15 residues. Germline V CDR1 and CDR2: LNHNV, YYDKDF (reference sequence). The V end was cut by 1 base, the J end by 0 bases, with 7 bases between. The CDR3 nucleotides read TGTGCCACCAGCAGAGGCAGGGACTCTGGAAACACCATATATTTT. It encodes CATSRGRDSGNTIYF.

J is TRBJ2-2 and V is TRBV27, with D perhaps TRBD1 (6 bases). The CDR3 is 14 amino acids. V lost 2 bases and J lost 6, with 10 bases in between. CDR1 MNHEY and CDR2 SMNVEV come from the germline V gene (reference sequence). The CDR3 is CASSLGAGAGELFF. CDR3 DNA: TGTGCCAGCAGTTTAGGCGCAGGGGCCGGGGAGCTGTTTTTT.

The chain combines TRBV6-5 with TRBJ1-3; TRBD1 aligns across 9 bases. This CDR3 is 15 amino acids long. After removal of 4 bases from V and 4 bases from J, the junction contained 5 bases not matched to a gene. CDR1 and CDR2 from the germline V gene are MNHEY and SVGAGI. This CDR3 reads CASSFYRGPGNTIYF. The DNA for the CDR3 is TGTGCCAGCAGTTTCTACAGGGGGCCAGGAAACACCATATATTTT.